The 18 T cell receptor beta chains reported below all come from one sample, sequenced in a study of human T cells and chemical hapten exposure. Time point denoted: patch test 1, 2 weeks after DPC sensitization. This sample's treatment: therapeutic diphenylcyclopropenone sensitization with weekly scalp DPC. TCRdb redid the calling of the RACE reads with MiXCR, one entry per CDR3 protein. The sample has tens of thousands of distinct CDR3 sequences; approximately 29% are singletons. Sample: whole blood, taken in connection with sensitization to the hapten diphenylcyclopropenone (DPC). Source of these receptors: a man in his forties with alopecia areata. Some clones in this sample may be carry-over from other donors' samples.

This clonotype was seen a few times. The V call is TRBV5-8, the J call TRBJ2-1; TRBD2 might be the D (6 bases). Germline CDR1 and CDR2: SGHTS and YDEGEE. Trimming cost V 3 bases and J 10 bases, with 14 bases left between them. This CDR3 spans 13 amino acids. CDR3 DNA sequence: TGTGCCAGCAGCTCGGCGTCGCTAGCGGAGCAGTTCTTC. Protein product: CASSSASLAEQFF.

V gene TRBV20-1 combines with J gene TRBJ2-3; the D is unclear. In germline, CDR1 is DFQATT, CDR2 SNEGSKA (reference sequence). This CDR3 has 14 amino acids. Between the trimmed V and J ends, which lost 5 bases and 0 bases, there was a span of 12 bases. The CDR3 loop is CSAHTRPSTDTQYF. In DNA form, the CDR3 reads TGCAGTGCTCATACCCGTCCTAGCACAGATACGCAGTATTTT.

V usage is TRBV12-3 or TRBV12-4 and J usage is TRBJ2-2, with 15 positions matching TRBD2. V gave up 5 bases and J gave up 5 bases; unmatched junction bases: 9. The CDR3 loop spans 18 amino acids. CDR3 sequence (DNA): TGTGCCAGCAGTCCTGAACTAGGGACTAGCGGGAGGACCGGGGAGCTGTTTTTT. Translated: CASSPELGTSGRTGELFF.

CDR3 region: CASSLAPAQETQYF. Here the CDR3 DNA reads TGTGCCAGCAGCTTAGCGCCAGCCCAAGAGACCCAGTACTTC. The rearrangement joins TRBV11-2 to TRBJ2-5, with no clear D. The CDR3 is 14 amino acids. The germline V and J ends were trimmed by 1 base and 1 base, with 7 bases remaining between them. Per the germline V gene, CDR1 is SGHAT and CDR2 is FQNNGV.

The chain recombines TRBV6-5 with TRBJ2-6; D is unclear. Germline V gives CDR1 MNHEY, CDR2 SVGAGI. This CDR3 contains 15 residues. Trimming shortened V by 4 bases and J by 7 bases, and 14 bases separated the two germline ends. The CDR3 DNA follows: TGTGCCAGCAGTTTAGACTCCGCCATTGCCAACGTCCTGACTTTC. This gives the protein CASSLDSAIANVLTF.

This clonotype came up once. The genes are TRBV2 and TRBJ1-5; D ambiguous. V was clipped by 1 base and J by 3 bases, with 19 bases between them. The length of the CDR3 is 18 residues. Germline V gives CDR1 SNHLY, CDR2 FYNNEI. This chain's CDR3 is CASSEVVGFERDNQPQHF. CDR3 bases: TGTGCCAGCAGTGAAGTGGTGGGGTTTGAGAGGGACAATCAGCCCCAGCATTTT.

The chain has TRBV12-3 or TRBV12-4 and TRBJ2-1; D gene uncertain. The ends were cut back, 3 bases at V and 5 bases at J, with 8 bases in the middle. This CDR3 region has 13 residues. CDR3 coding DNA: TGTGCCAGCAGTTTCGACCATAACAATGAGCAGTTCTTC. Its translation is CASSFDHNNEQFF.

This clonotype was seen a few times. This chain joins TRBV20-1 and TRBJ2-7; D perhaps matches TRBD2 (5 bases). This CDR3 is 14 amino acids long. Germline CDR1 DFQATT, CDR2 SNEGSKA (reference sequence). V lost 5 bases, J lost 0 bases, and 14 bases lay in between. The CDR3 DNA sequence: TGCAGTGCTGATATAGCGTTTAGCTCCTACGAGCAGTACTTC. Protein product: CSADIAFSSYEQYF.

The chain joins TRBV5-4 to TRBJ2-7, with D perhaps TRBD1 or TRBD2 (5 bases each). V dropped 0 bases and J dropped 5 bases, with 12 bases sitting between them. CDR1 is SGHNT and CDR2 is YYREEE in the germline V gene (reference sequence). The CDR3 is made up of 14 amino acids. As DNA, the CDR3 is TGTGCCAGCAGCTTGGGTGAAGGGACCCACGAGCAGTACTTC. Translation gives CASSLGEGTHEQYF.

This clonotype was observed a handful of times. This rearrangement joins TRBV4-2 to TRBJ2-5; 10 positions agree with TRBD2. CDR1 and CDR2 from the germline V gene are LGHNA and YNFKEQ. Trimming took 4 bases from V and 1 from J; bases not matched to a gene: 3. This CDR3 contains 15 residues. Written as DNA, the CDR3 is TGTGCCAGCAGCCCTAGGACTAGCGGCCAAGAGACCCAGTACTTC. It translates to CASSPRTSGQETQYF.

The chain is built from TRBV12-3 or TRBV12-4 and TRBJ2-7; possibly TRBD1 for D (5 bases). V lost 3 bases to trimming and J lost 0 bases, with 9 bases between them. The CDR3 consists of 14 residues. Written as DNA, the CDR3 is TGTGCCAGCAGTTTCAGGGCAGTCTCCTACGAGCAGTACTTC. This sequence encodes CASSFRAVSYEQYF.

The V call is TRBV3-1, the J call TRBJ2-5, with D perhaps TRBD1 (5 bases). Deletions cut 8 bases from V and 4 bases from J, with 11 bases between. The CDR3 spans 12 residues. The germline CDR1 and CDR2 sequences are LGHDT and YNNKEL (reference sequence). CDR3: CASEGVGETQYF. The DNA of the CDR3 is TGTGCCAGCGAAGGGGTCGGAGAGACCCAGTACTTC.

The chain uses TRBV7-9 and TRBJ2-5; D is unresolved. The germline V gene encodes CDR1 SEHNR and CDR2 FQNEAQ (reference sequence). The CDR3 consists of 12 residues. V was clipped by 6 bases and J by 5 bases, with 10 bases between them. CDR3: CASSSVSETQYF. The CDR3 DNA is TGTGCCAGCAGTTCCGTCTCCGAGACCCAGTACTTC. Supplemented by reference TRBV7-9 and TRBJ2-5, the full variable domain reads DTGVSQNPRHKITKRGQNVTFRCDPISEHNRLYWYRQTLGQGPEFLTYFQNEAQLEKSRLLSDRFSAERPKGSFSTLEIQRTEQGDSAMYLCASSSVSETQYFGPGTRLLVL.

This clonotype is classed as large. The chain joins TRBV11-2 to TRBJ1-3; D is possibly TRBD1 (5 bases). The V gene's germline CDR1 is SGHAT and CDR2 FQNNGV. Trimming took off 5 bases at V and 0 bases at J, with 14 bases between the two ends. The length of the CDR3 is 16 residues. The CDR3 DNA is TGTGCCAGCAGCCCAAGACAGACCAACTCTGGAAACACCATATATTTT. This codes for CASSPRQTNSGNTIYF.

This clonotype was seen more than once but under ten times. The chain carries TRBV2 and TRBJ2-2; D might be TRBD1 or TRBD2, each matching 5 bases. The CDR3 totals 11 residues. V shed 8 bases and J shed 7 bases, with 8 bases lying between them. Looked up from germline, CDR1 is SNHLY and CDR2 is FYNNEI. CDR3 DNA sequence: TGTGCCAGCTTGGGGGACGGGGAGCTGTTTTTT. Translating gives CASLGDGELFF. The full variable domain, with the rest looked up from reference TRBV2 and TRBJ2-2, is EPEVTQTPSHQVTQMGQEVILRCVPISNHLYFYWYRQILGQKVEFLVSFYNNEISEKSEIFDDQFSVERPDGSNFTLKIRSTKLEDSAMYFCASLGDGELFFGEGSRLTVL.

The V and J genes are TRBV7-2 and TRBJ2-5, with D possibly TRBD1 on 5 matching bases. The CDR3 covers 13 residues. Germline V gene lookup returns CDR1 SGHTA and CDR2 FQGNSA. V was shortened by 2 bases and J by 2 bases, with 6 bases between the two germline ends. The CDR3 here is CASSLQGQETQYF. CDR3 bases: TGTGCCAGCAGCTTACAGGGTCAAGAGACCCAGTACTTC.

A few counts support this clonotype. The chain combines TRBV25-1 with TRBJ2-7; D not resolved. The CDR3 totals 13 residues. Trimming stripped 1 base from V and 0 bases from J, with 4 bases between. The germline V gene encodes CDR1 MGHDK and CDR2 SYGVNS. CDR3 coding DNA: TGTGCCAGCAGTGAATCCCACTCCTACGAGCAGTACTTC. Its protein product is CASSESHSYEQYF.

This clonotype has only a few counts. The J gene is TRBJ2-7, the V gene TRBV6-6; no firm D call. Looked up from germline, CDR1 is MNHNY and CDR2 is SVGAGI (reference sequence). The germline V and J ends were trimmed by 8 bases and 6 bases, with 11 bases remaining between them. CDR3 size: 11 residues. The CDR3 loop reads CASGQVGEQYF. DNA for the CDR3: TGTGCCAGCGGTCAAGTGGGCGAGCAGTACTTC.